This T cell receptor (beta chain) was sequenced for a study of CD8 T cells in ankylosing spondylitis. A single record per CDR3 protein comes from TCRdb applying MiXCR to the 5' RACE reads. The data contain fewer than 80,000 distinct CDR3 sequences, roughly 5.2% of them singletons. This CDR3 is built from 16 residues. The junction had 12 bases not matched to a gene; V was cut back by 0 bases and J by 8 bases. The germline V gene encodes CDR1 MNHEY and CDR2 SMNVEV (reference sequence). This clonotype rates as medium-sized. The sample consisted of blood, either unsorted or a sorted T cell fraction (not recorded which). This TCR came from a male donor with ankylosing spondylitis or in good health (not recorded which). This chain uses TRBV27 with TRBJ1-2, with 7 bases aligning to TRBD1. The CDR3 reads CASSLSAGGSVVGYTF. As DNA, the CDR3 is TGTGCCAGCAGTTTATCGGCAGGGGGTTCGGTTGTGGGCTACACCTTC.